Detailed here is one T cell receptor (beta chain). Its antigen is not known. The sample originates from a study of human thymus T cells. Sequencing used immunoSEQ multiplex PCR; TCRdb keeps in-frame clones, though not all of them. The table shows tens of thousands of clones, with roughly 94% occurring only once. An approximately 0.5-1 mL peripheral blood aliquot was taken intraoperatively from four of eight donors. The CDR3 contains 14 residues. The germline V gene encodes CDR1 SGHTA and CDR2 FQGNSA. V lost 6 bases and J lost 12, with 20 bases in between. The study, taken as a whole, reports: It looked as if thymic and blood repertoires used V and J genes in a biased way.

The material sequenced was blood. This sequence joins TRBV7-2 and TRBJ1-4; the D gene is possibly TRBD1 (6 bases). The sequence was collected from a girl under three years old with a congenital heart defect but otherwise immunologically healthy. The CDR3 region has the DNA TGTGCCAGCAGGAATTCAGGGGCAGGTGGGGAACTGTTTTTT. The encoded protein is CASRNSGAGGELFF.